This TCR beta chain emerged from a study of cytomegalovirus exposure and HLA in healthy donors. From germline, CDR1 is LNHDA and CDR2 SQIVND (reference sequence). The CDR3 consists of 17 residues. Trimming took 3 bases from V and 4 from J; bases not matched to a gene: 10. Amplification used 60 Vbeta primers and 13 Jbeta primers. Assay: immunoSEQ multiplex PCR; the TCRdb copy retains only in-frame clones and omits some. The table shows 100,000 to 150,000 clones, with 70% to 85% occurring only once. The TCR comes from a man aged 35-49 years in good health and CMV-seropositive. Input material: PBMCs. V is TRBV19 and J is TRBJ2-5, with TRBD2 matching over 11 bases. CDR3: CASSILPSGGSAETQYF. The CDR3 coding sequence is TGTGCCAGTAGTATCTTGCCTAGCGGGGGGTCTGCAGAGACCCAGTACTTC.